These T cell receptor beta chains were read from a single sample in a study of T cell changes during pregnancy in multiple sclerosis. TCRdb keeps only in-frame clones here, not all; method: immunoSEQ multiplex PCR. The data contain 73,000 or so clones, around 90% of them singletons. The source material was peripheral blood, sampled after pregnancy. The receptors were sampled from a female donor in good health, enrolled as a control in a pregnancy study. The CDR3 runs from the conserved cysteine through the conserved F or W. The order of the fields is J gene, D gene, V gene, clone size, CDR3 DNA, CDR3 protein. D genes are given only for firm matches. Rows give clone size only sometimes, using once, few, many, or a class for an expanded clone.

TRBJ1-5 | TRBD1 | TRBV6-1 | NA | TGTGCCACCACAGAAGGACAGGGGATAGAGCCCCAGCATTTT | CATTEGQGIEPQHF
TRBJ1-1 | NA | TRBV19 | NA | TGTGCCAGTAGTGTCGTTCCGGGGAACACTGAAGCTTTCTTT | CASSVVPGNTEAFF
TRBJ1-2 | TRBD1 | TRBV2 | few | TGTGCCAGCAGGGGACAGGATATCTATGGCTACACCTTC | CASRGQDIYGYTF
TRBJ2-5 | TRBD2 | TRBV7-9 | once | TGTGCCAGCACCCCAGGGACTAGCTACGAGACCCAGTACTTC | CASTPGTSYETQYF
TRBJ1-5 | NA | TRBV2 | NA | TGTGCCAGCAGTGATACAGGCCATAGCAATCAGCCCCAGCATTTT | CASSDTGHSNQPQHF
TRBJ2-2 | TRBD2 | TRBV10-3 | NA | TGTGCCATCAGCCGGGGGGGGGCCGGGGAGCTGTTTTTT | CAISRGGAGELFF
TRBJ1-1 | NA | TRBV7-9 | NA | TGTGCCAGCAGCTTGTCGCACAGGTTGGTAGCTTTCTTT | CASSLSHRLVAFF
TRBJ1-2 | TRBD1 | TRBV11-2 | NA | TGTGCCAGCAGCTTAGATGTGACAGGGTATGGCTACACCTTC | CASSLDVTGYGYTF
TRBJ1-1 | NA | TRBV19 | NA | TGTGCCAGTCGAGAGGCGCCGAACACTGAAGCTTTCTTT | CASREAPNTEAFF
TRBJ2-5 | TRBD1 | TRBV6-5 | few | TGTGCCAGCAGGGCCACAGGGGGCGCAGAGACCCAGTACTTC | CASRATGGAETQYF
TRBJ1-5 | TRBD1 | TRBV2 | NA | TGTGCCAGCAGCGACGACAGGGGTGATCAGCCCCAGCATTTT | CASSDDRGDQPQHF
TRBJ2-7 | TRBD2 | TRBV30 | NA | TGTGCCTGGAGGATTAGCGGGACATCCTACGAGCAGTACTTC | CAWRISGTSYEQYF